These 30 T cell receptor beta chains originate from one sample sequenced in a study of cytomegalovirus exposure and HLA in healthy donors. The PCR had 60 Vbeta and 13 Jbeta primers. Sequencing was performed with immunoSEQ multiplex PCR; in TCRdb, only in-frame clones are kept and a portion is missing. The sample carries some 80,000 clones, around three quarters recorded once. The specimen sequenced was PBMCs. The source is a man in his forties or fifties in good health and CMV-seronegative.

This clone was counted only a few times. The chain carries TRBV6-4 and TRBJ2-5; D may be TRBD2 (5 bases). Looked up from germline, CDR1 is MRHNA and CDR2 is SNTAGT. The germline V and J ends were trimmed by 5 bases and 5 bases, with 12 bases remaining between them. The CDR3 consists of 13 residues. The CDR3 sequence is CASSRGTGETQYF. The CDR3 region has the DNA TGTGCCAGCAGTAGAGGCACGGGGGAGACCCAGTACTTC.

The rearrangement joins TRBV27 to TRBJ2-2; possible D gene TRBD1, 5 bases. Germline loops: CDR1 MNHEY, CDR2 SMNVEV (reference sequence). V lost 4 bases and J lost 2, with 8 bases in between. The CDR3 loop spans 14 amino acids. This chain's CDR3 is CASSSRGNTGELFF. CDR3 sequence (DNA): TGTGCCAGCAGTTCTAGGGGAAACACCGGGGAGCTGTTTTTT.

This chain links TRBV20-1 with TRBJ2-3; weak D call: TRBD2 (5 bases). From germline, CDR1 is DFQATT and CDR2 SNEGSKA (reference sequence). Trimming took off 6 bases at V and 5 bases at J, with 9 bases between the two ends. The CDR3 runs 11 residues. The CDR3 here is CSANGGDTQYF. CDR3 nucleotide sequence: TGCAGTGCCAACGGAGGAGATACGCAGTATTTT.

This sequence joins TRBV5-1 and TRBJ2-6; D ambiguous. With 4 bases removed from V and 2 bases from J, the gap between germline ends came to 16 bases. This CDR3 has 17 residues. CDR1 and CDR2 from the germline V gene are SGHRS and YFSETQ. The CDR3 DNA reads TGCGCCAGCAGCATATCAAACAGTGTTGCTGGGGCCAACGTCCTGACTTTC. Its protein is CASSISNSVAGANVLTF.

The chain has TRBV28 and TRBJ1-1; no reliable D call. In germline, CDR1 is MDHEN, CDR2 SYDVKM. The CDR3 loop spans 14 amino acids. Deletions cut 4 bases from V and 2 bases from J, with 11 bases between. This chain's CDR3 is CASSSEHGNTEAFF. CDR3 DNA sequence: TGTGCCAGCAGTTCCGAACATGGCAACACTGAAGCTTTCTTT.

This clone showed up just once. The chain is built from TRBV10-3 and TRBJ2-3, with 7 bases identical to TRBD1. The CDR3 is 14 amino acids. Germline V gene lookup returns CDR1 ENHRY and CDR2 SYGVKD. J lost 4 bases, V lost 3 bases, and 4 bases had no gene match. CDR3 loop: CAISEQGNSDTQYF. In DNA form, the CDR3 reads TGTGCCATCAGTGAACAGGGGAACTCAGATACGCAGTATTTT.

The V and J genes are TRBV29-1 and TRBJ2-1, with TRBD2 identical over 8 bases. Losses at the gene ends were 3 bases for V and 3 bases for J; bases not matched to a gene: 7. The CDR3 runs 15 residues. The germline V gene encodes CDR1 SQVTM and CDR2 ANQGSEA. CDR3 in amino acids: CSVDFGTRSYNEQFF. The CDR3 DNA follows: TGCAGCGTTGACTTCGGGACTAGAAGCTACAATGAGCAGTTCTTC.

The chain combines TRBV5-1 with TRBJ1-3, with a weak D call TRBD1 (6 bases). The CDR3 is 15 residues long. From germline, CDR1 is SGHRS and CDR2 YFSETQ. V lost 2 bases and J lost 3, with 12 bases in between. As DNA, the CDR3 is TGCGCCAGCAGCTTACAGGGCGAAGGTGGAAACACCATATATTTT. Protein: CASSLQGEGGNTIYF.

V usage is TRBV7-8 and J usage is TRBJ1-1; weak D call: TRBD1 (6 bases). The CDR3 is made up of 14 amino acids. The germline CDR1 and CDR2 sequences are SGHVS and FQNEAQ. V was clipped by 4 bases and J by 3 bases, with 12 bases between them. Here the CDR3 reads CASSWTARDTEAFF. The CDR3 coding sequence is TGTGCCAGCAGCTGGACAGCCCGGGACACTGAAGCTTTCTTT.

This chain connects TRBV30 to TRBJ2-4; 7 bases align to TRBD1. Trimming removed 3 bases from V and 1 base from J; junction bases left unmatched: 15. The CDR3 is made up of 18 amino acids. Germline CDR1 reads GTSNPN; CDR2 reads SVGIG (reference sequence). CDR3 amino acids: CAWSGMTLDRVAKNIQYF. CDR3 in DNA: TGTGCCTGGAGCGGGATGACCCTTGACAGGGTTGCCAAAAACATTCAGTACTTC. Together with reference TRBV30 and TRBJ2-4, the CDR3 gives the full variable domain: SQTIHQWPATLVQPVGSPLSLECTVEGTSNPNLYWYRQAAGRGLQLLFYSVGIGQISSEVPQNLSASRPQDRQFILSSKKLLLSDSGFYLCAWSGMTLDRVAKNIQYFGAGTRLSVL.

V and J are TRBV6-1 and TRBJ1-5; 7 bases line up with TRBD1. Germline CDR1 is MNHNS and CDR2 is SASEGT. This CDR3 has 16 residues. Trimming cost V 4 bases and J 6 bases; bases outside gene matches: 12. The CDR3: CASSGPGQPFRQPQHF. The DNA for the CDR3 is TGTGCCAGCAGTGGGCCGGGACAGCCTTTCCGTCAGCCCCAGCATTTT.

This sequence joins TRBV6-4 and TRBJ2-3; TRBD2 aligns across 8 bases. The junction had 12 bases not matched to a gene; V was cut back by 7 bases and J by 3 bases. The CDR3 totals 16 residues. CDR1 is MRHNA, CDR2 SNTAGT, per germline. In DNA form, the CDR3 reads TGTGCCAGCACGGAATCGCCCGGGGGGGTAACAGATACGCAGTATTTT. Its protein is CASTESPGGVTDTQYF.

The chain has TRBV6-6 and TRBJ2-3; 9 positions agree with TRBD1. With 1 base clipped from V and 4 bases from J, the junction kept 3 bases outside the gene matches. From germline, CDR1 is MNHNY and CDR2 SVGAGI (reference sequence). The CDR3 runs 15 residues. CDR3 DNA: TGTGCCAGCAGTTACTATAGGACAGGGGCAGATACGCAGTATTTT. Translation: CASSYYRTGADTQYF.

Here the CDR3 reads CASSLRETMNEQFF. The CDR3, as DNA: TGCGCCAGCAGCCTCCGGGAAACGATGAATGAGCAGTTCTTC. This sequence joins TRBV4-1 and TRBJ2-1, with D possibly matching TRBD2 (5 bases). There are 14 residues in the CDR3. Germline CDR1 reads MGHRA; CDR2 reads YSYEKL. V lost 4 bases and J lost 7, with 14 bases in between.

This sequence joins TRBV5-6 and TRBJ2-7; TRBD1 matches 10 bases. The CDR3 sequence is 14 residues long. Germline V gene sequence: CDR1 SGHDT, CDR2 YYEEEE. V lost 4 bases and J lost 9; bases outside the gene matches: 10. As DNA, the CDR3 is TGTGCCAGCAGCCCCCCCGGACAGGGGGTCGTGCAGTACTTC. Translated: CASSPPGQGVVQYF.

This chain's CDR3 is CASSPYHFGELFF. The CDR3 DNA follows: TGCGCCAGCAGCCCCTACCATTTCGGGGAGCTGTTTTTT. The V call is TRBV4-3, the J call TRBJ2-2; D remains ambiguous. The CDR3 consists of 13 residues. The V gene lost 4 bases and the J gene lost 7 bases, with 10 bases spanning the gap. CDR1 and CDR2 from the germline V gene are LGHNA and YSLEER.

The chain is built from TRBV7-3 and TRBJ1-2, with D possibly TRBD1 on 6 matching bases. Germline V gene lookup returns CDR1 SGHTA and CDR2 FQGTGA. This CDR3 is 12 amino acids long. V was pared by 11 bases and J by 5 bases, with 15 bases between. The chain's CDR3 is CASYRVLYGYTF. The CDR3 coding sequence is TGTGCCTCCTACAGGGTCCTGTATGGCTACACCTTC.

The chain links TRBV23-1 to TRBJ1-2; the match to TRBD1 covers 7 bases. TRBV23-1 is marked as an open reading frame, function uncertain. The CDR3 is 16 amino acids. With V trimmed by 6 bases and J by 2 bases, 12 bases remained unmatched. The CDR3: CASSPPYRDRNYGYTF. Here the CDR3 DNA reads TGCGCCAGCAGCCCCCCTTACCGGGACAGAAACTATGGCTACACCTTC.

In its sample, this clone was seen once. The CDR3 sequence: CAWMRGNTEAFF. CDR3 DNA: TGTGCCTGGATGCGGGGTAACACTGAAGCTTTCTTT. J is TRBJ1-1 and V is TRBV30, with D uncertain. This CDR3 spans 12 amino acids. Deletions cut 4 bases from V and 2 bases from J, with 8 bases between. The V gene's germline CDR1 is GTSNPN and CDR2 SVGIG (reference sequence).

The chain links TRBV6-4 to TRBJ1-5; the D gene is possibly TRBD1 (6 bases). Germline V gives CDR1 MRHNA, CDR2 SNTAGT. Trimming took off 3 bases at V and 7 bases at J, with 16 bases between the two ends. CDR3 size: 15 residues. The CDR3 DNA sequence: TGTGCCAGCAGTGAAGAAAAGGACAGATACCAGCCCCAGCATTTT. This gives the protein CASSEEKDRYQPQHF.

V is TRBV18 and J is TRBJ1-3; tentatively, D is TRBD1 (6 bases). Germline CDR1 KGHSH, CDR2 LQKENI. CDR3 length: 18 amino acids. Between the trimmed V and J ends, which lost 1 base and 2 bases, there was a span of 18 bases. The CDR3 reads CASSPLTTGPRAGNTIYF. The CDR3 DNA reads as TGTGCCAGCTCACCACTAACGACAGGTCCCAGGGCTGGAAACACCATATATTTT.

The CDR3 coding sequence is TGTGCCAGCAGGCTGGGACTTCTGGGTGATACGCAGTATTTT. Protein sequence: CASRLGLLGDTQYF. J is TRBJ2-3 and V is TRBV6-5, with D maybe TRBD2 (6 bases). This CDR3 has 14 residues. Trimming left V 6 bases short and J 6 bases short, with 16 bases between. Germline assignment: CDR1 MNHEY and CDR2 SVGAGI.

The chain links TRBV11-2 to TRBJ2-2, with 7 bases identical to TRBD2. The CDR3 spans 16 residues. J gave up 6 bases and V 1 base, and 8 bases lay outside the gene matches. In germline, CDR1 is SGHAT, CDR2 FQNNGV. This CDR3 reads CASSLVGLGRAGELFF. The CDR3 DNA reads TGTGCCAGCAGCTTAGTTGGTTTAGGGAGGGCCGGGGAGCTGTTTTTT.

This clone was picked up one time. This chain uses TRBV5-4 with TRBJ2-7, with 11 nucleotides matching TRBD1. V was clipped by 0 bases and J by 6 bases; unmatched bases: 11. There are 17 residues in the CDR3. Looked up from germline, CDR1 is SGHNT and CDR2 is YYREEE (reference sequence). CDR3 sequence: CASSLAFSLGQGGEQYF. DNA for the CDR3: TGTGCCAGCAGCTTGGCCTTCTCCCTGGGACAGGGGGGCGAGCAGTACTTC.

The table lists this clone with a few counts. This rearrangement joins TRBV6-1 to TRBJ1-4, with D maybe TRBD1 (5 bases). Trimming cost V 6 bases and J 8 bases, with 7 bases left between them. Germline CDR1 reads MNHNS; CDR2 reads SASEGT. This CDR3 region has 11 residues. CDR3 region: CASRWGEKLFF. The CDR3, as DNA: TGTGCCAGCAGATGGGGCGAAAAACTGTTTTTT.

CDR3 protein: CASSRQGTNYGYTF. Here the CDR3 DNA reads TGTGCCAGCAGCAGACAGGGTACTAACTATGGCTACACCTTC. The genes are TRBV11-2 and TRBJ1-2, with 7 bases lining up with TRBD1. From germline, CDR1 is SGHAT and CDR2 FQNNGV. The ends lost 5 bases at V and 0 bases at J; junction bases unmatched: 3. CDR3 length: 14 amino acids.

V usage is TRBV30 and J usage is TRBJ2-5, with 7 positions matching TRBD1. The CDR3 is 13 residues long. V lost 4 bases to trimming and J lost 5 bases; unmatched junction nucleotides: 7. The germline CDR1 and CDR2 sequences are GTSNPN and SVGIG (reference sequence). The CDR3 bases are TGTGCCTGGAACGACGACAGGGTTGAGACCCAGTACTTC. Its protein product is CAWNDDRVETQYF.

The J gene is TRBJ2-2, the V gene TRBV5-6, with TRBD1 as a possible D gene (6 bases). V lost 1 base and J lost 1, with 8 bases in between. The CDR3 is 15 amino acids. Germline V lookup: CDR1 SGHDT, CDR2 YYEEEE. The chain's CDR3 is CASSLWGQNTGELFF. As DNA, the CDR3 is TGTGCCAGCAGCTTGTGGGGGCAGAACACCGGGGAGCTGTTTTTT.

This rearrangement joins TRBV5-1 to TRBJ2-7, with 9 bases lining up with TRBD1. Germline assignment: CDR1 SGHRS and CDR2 YFSETQ. V was pared by 6 bases and J by 2 bases, with 9 bases of the junction left unmatched. There are 15 residues in the CDR3. DNA for the CDR3: TGCGCCAGCACCGACCCCGGGACAGGGACCTACGAGCAGTACTTC. Its translation is CASTDPGTGTYEQYF.

The genes are TRBV30 and TRBJ1-2; D is perhaps TRBD1 (5 bases). The CDR3 is 13 residues long. The V gene's germline CDR1 is GTSNPN and CDR2 SVGIG (reference sequence). Trimming pared 2 bases from V and 8 bases from J, leaving 15 bases between. The CDR3 sequence is CAWSPGGGEGYTF. The DNA of the CDR3 is TGTGCCTGGAGTCCCGGGGGAGGGGAGGGCTACACCTTC.